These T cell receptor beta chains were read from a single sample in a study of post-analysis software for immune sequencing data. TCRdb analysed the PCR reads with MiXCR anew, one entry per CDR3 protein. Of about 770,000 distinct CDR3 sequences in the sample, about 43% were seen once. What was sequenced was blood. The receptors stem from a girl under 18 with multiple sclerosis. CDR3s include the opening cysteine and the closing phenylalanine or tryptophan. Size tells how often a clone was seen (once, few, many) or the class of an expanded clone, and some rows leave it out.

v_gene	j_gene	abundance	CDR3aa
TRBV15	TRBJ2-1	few	CATSRESSYNEQFF
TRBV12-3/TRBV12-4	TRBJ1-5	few	CASSYRGQGNQPQHF
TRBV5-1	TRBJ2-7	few	CASSAGPKTSYEQYF
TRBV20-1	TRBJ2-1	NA	CSASPRVAEEFRGANEQFF
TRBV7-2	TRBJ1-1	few	CASSSRAGGHTEAFF
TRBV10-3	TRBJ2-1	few	CAISVSGESSYNEQFF
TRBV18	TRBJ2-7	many	CASSPTGGSYEQYF
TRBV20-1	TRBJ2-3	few	CSARYVAGADTQYF
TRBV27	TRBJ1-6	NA	CASSQTVPYNSPLHF
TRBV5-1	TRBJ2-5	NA	CASSRTSGSETQYF
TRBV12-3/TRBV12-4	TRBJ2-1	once	CASSPPWTSGRASDEQFF
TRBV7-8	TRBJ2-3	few	CASSLGAAYTDTQYF
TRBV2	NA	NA	CASNSPASLWETQYF
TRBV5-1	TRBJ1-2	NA	CASSLGQGSGDGYTF
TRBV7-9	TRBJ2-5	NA	CASSYPGQQETQYF
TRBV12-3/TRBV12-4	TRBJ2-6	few	CASSPAGSGANVLTF
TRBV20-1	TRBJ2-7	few	CSARDPLGGHLYEQYF
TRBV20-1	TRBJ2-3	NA	CSARFISTDTQYF
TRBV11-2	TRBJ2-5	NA	CASSSSRLGETQYF
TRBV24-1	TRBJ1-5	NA	CATSDFQGAQHF
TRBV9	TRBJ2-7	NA	CASSVALGDSYEQYF
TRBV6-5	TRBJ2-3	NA	CASSYSSGRNTQYF
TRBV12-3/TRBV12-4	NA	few	CASSLIGGQADEQYF
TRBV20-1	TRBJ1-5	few	CSARDKGQPQHF
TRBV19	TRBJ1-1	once	CASSTRGKPNTEAFF
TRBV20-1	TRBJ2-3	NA	CSPLAGATDTQYF
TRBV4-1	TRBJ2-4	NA	CASSPDRVGPDGQYF
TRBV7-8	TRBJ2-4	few	CASSLTGGARNIQYF
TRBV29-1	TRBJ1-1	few	CSGGREGAEAFF
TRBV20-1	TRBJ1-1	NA	CSAPPANTEAFF
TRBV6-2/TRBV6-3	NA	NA	CASSYSGRGTYEQYF
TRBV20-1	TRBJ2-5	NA	CSWEGTMGYNEQYF
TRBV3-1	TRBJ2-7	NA	CASSQGRTGRPYEQYF
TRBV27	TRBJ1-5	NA	CASQTGWNQPQHF
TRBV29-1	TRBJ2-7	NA	CSVGHDGETQYF